The 19 T cell receptor beta chains below all came from one sample that was sequenced in a study of blood T cell repertoires in COVID-19. Method: immunoSEQ multiplex PCR; TCRdb's copy keeps in-frame clones and lacks some. The profile shows 200,000 to 250,000 clones, about 87% of them singletons. The sequenced sample was peripheral blood. These receptors were collected from a woman aged 30 to 39 with COVID-19, enrolled during active disease.

The chain joins TRBV7-9 to TRBJ2-3, with 10 bases fitting TRBD2. The CDR3 totals 15 residues. Unmatched junction bases numbered 6, after V lost 2 bases and J lost 7 bases. Germline CDR1 SEHNR, CDR2 FQNEAQ (reference sequence). The CDR3 is CASSLSPSGGYTQYF. CDR3 DNA: TGTGCCAGCAGCTTATCGCCTAGCGGGGGATATACGCAGTATTTT.

The chain combines TRBV2 with TRBJ2-3, with 9 bases matching TRBD2. Unmatched junction bases numbered 6, after V lost 6 bases and J lost 5 bases. Per the germline V gene, CDR1 is SNHLY and CDR2 is FYNNEI. The CDR3 length is 14 residues. The CDR3 loop is CASRAAGGQDTQYF. DNA for the CDR3: TGTGCCAGCAGAGCGGCGGGGGGGCAAGATACGCAGTATTTT.

This chain links TRBV29-1 with TRBJ2-2; TRBD1 might be the D (6 bases). The CDR3 is 12 residues long. Germline V gene sequence: CDR1 SQVTM, CDR2 ANQGSEA. V was clipped by 7 bases and J by 5 bases, with 11 bases between them. In DNA form, the CDR3 reads TGCAGCGGGGGGCAGGTAACCGGGGAGCTGTTTTTT. Residues: CSGGQVTGELFF.

The V and J genes are TRBV7-8 and TRBJ2-2, with 7 positions matching TRBD2. The CDR3 has 18 residues. Germline assignment: CDR1 SGHVS and CDR2 FQNEAQ. V lost 4 bases, J lost 4 bases, and 15 bases stayed unmatched. The CDR3 nucleotides read TGTGCCAGCAGCTCCGTCGGACTACTAGCGTCACGCACCGGGGAGCTGTTTTTT. Its translation: CASSSVGLLASRTGELFF.

The CDR3 reads CASKVSALAANTGELFF. CDR3 DNA: TGTGCCAGCAAAGTAAGTGCCCTAGCAGCGAACACCGGGGAGCTGTTTTTT. J is TRBJ2-2 and V is TRBV27; possibly TRBD2 for D (5 bases). The V end lost 7 bases, the J end lost 0 bases, and 18 bases lay between the germline ends. Germline CDR1 reads MNHEY; CDR2 reads SMNVEV (reference sequence). The CDR3 spans 17 residues.

The CDR3 region is CASSRGPGANVLTF. The CDR3 DNA is TGTGCCAGCTCTCGAGGTCCTGGGGCCAACGTCCTGACTTTC. This rearrangement joins TRBV18 to TRBJ2-6; D is uncertain. Germline loops: CDR1 KGHSH, CDR2 LQKENI. The CDR3 is made up of 14 amino acids. V was clipped by 6 bases and J by 2 bases, with 8 bases between them.

This chain joins TRBV7-4 and TRBJ2-2; 10 bases match TRBD2. V trimming: 1 base; J trimming: 7 bases; junction bases outside the gene matches: 6. Germline V gene sequence: CDR1 SGHVT, CDR2 SQSDAQ. The CDR3 extends over 16 amino acids. The CDR3 region has the DNA TGTGCCAGCAGCTTAGGCAGCGGGAGGGCCCTCGGGGAGCTGTTTTTT. As protein: CASSLGSGRALGELFF. Based on the CDR3 plus reference TRBV7-4 and TRBJ2-2, the full variable domain is GAGVSQSPRYKVAKRGRDVALRCDSISGHVTLYWYRQTLGQGSEVLTYSQSDAQRDKSGRPSGRFSAERPERSVSTLKIQRTEQGDSAVYLCASSLGSGRALGELFFGEGSRLTVL.

This chain uses TRBV23-1 with TRBJ1-2; no clear D. TRBV23-1 is an open reading frame whose function is uncertain. V was pared by 0 bases and J by 8 bases, with 13 bases between. This CDR3 is 14 amino acids long. CDR3 amino acids: CASSQSNSAGGYTF. The DNA for the CDR3 is TGCGCCAGCAGTCAATCGAATTCAGCGGGAGGCTACACCTTC.

This clone was seen a few times. This sequence joins TRBV19 and TRBJ2-1; D is perhaps TRBD2 (5 bases). Germline V CDR1 and CDR2: LNHDA, SQIVND (reference sequence). Trimming stripped 5 bases from V and 7 bases from J, with 15 bases between. This CDR3 contains 14 residues. Written as DNA, the CDR3 is TGTGCCAGTAGTTCCGCCGGACGGACTAATGAGCAGTTCTTC. This gives the protein CASSSAGRTNEQFF.

This chain connects TRBV4-1 to TRBJ2-1; 9 positions agree with TRBD2. CDR1 is MGHRA and CDR2 is YSYEKL in the germline V gene. The CDR3 has 16 residues. J gave up 4 bases and V 4 bases, and 8 bases lay outside the gene matches. The CDR3 DNA follows: TGCGCCAGCAGCCGGGGAGGAGCGGGGGGTTACAATGAGCAGTTCTTC. Protein sequence: CASSRGGAGGYNEQFF.

The V gene is TRBV18, the J gene TRBJ2-1; possibly TRBD2 for D (5 bases). Germline V gives CDR1 KGHSH, CDR2 LQKENI. The CDR3 sequence is 15 residues long. V shed 3 bases and J shed 2 bases, with 11 bases lying between them. In nucleotides, the CDR3 is TGTGCCAGCTCACCGGGTAGGGAGCCCTACAATGAGCAGTTCTTC. It encodes CASSPGREPYNEQFF.

The chain links TRBV25-1 to TRBJ1-2; 8 bases match TRBD1. The germline CDR1 and CDR2 sequences are MGHDK and SYGVNS. The CDR3 consists of 15 residues. The trim removed 4 bases at V and 0 bases at J, leaving 4 bases unmatched. The CDR3, as DNA: TGTGCCAGCAGTGGGTGGACAGGGTCTAACTATGGCTACACCTTC. Residues: CASSGWTGSNYGYTF.

This chain uses TRBV19 with TRBJ2-1, with 9 bases identical to TRBD1. CDR3 size: 14 residues. Looked up from germline, CDR1 is LNHDA and CDR2 is SQIVND (reference sequence). The ends lost 5 bases at V and 4 bases at J; junction bases unmatched: 3. CDR3 in DNA: TGTGCCAGTAGTTTTGGGACAGGGTACAATGAGCAGTTCTTC. The encoded protein is CASSFGTGYNEQFF.

J is TRBJ2-7 and V is TRBV28, with 11 nucleotides matching TRBD2. The V segment lost 0 bases and the J segment 1 base; nucleotides outside the gene matches: 5. The CDR3 contains 17 residues. From germline, CDR1 is MDHEN and CDR2 SYDVKM. The CDR3 sequence is CASSLWTSGEASYEQYF. As DNA, the CDR3 is TGTGCCAGCAGTTTATGGACTAGCGGGGAGGCATCCTACGAGCAGTACTTC.

This sequence joins TRBV2 and TRBJ2-3, with 8 bases fitting TRBD2. The CDR3 extends over 17 amino acids. Germline CDR1 and CDR2: SNHLY and FYNNEI. V shed 2 bases, J shed 1 base, and the junction held 8 bases outside the gene matches. Written as DNA, the CDR3 is TGTGCCAGCAGTGAAAGCGGTTTTAGCGGGGGCACAGATACGCAGTATTTT. Translation gives CASSESGFSGGTDTQYF.

The chain carries TRBV28 and TRBJ2-1; tentatively, D is TRBD1 (6 bases). V was trimmed by 6 bases and J by 7 bases, leaving 19 bases between them. The CDR3 spans 15 residues. Germline V gene lookup returns CDR1 MDHEN and CDR2 SYDVKM. The CDR3 is CASRGSEGVWNEQFF. The DNA for the CDR3 is TGTGCCAGCAGGGGGTCAGAGGGGGTTTGGAATGAGCAGTTCTTC.

The gene calls are TRBV5-8 and TRBJ1-1, with a possible D match to TRBD1 (5 bases). CDR3 length equals 14 residues. Looked up from germline, CDR1 is SGHTS and CDR2 is YDEGEE. Trimming left V 4 bases short and J 4 bases short, with 14 bases between. The CDR3 sequence is CASSRGGGGTEAFF. The DNA of the CDR3 is TGTGCCAGCAGCCGGGGAGGTGGGGGCACTGAAGCTTTCTTT.

This rearrangement joins TRBV5-4 to TRBJ1-2; TRBD1 aligns across 9 bases. The CDR3 is 14 residues long. Per the germline V gene, CDR1 is SGHNT and CDR2 is YYREEE (reference sequence). V dropped 4 bases and J dropped 5; count of bases not matched to a gene: 6. The CDR3, as DNA: TGTGCCAGCAGCACCAAAGACAGGGGGTATGGCTACACCTTC. It encodes CASSTKDRGYGYTF.

Ten or more counts support this clone. This rearrangement joins TRBV30 to TRBJ1-6, with 9 bases fitting TRBD1. Germline V gene lookup returns CDR1 GTSNPN and CDR2 SVGIG (reference sequence). The CDR3 sequence is 22 residues long. V lost 1 base and J lost 0; bases outside the gene matches: 19. The CDR3 is CAWSAWTGDFVAGSSYNSPLHF. In nucleotides, the CDR3 is TGTGCCTGGAGTGCCTGGACAGGGGATTTTGTTGCGGGGAGCTCCTATAATTCACCCCTCCACTTT. Supplemented by reference TRBV30 and TRBJ1-6, the full variable domain reads SQTIHQWPATLVQPVGSPLSLECTVEGTSNPNLYWYRQAAGRGLQLLFYSVGIGQISSEVPQNLSASRPQDRQFILSSKKLLLSDSGFYLCAWSAWTGDFVAGSSYNSPLHFGNGTRLTVT.